This note documents a single T cell receptor (beta chain) sequence. Clones were sequenced by immunoSEQ multiplex PCR, and TCRdb holds only the in-frame ones, with some missing. The table has more than 550,000 clones, around 87% seen once. The source of the sample is a study of shared T cell receptors in the human thymus. Germline lookup yields CDR1 GTSNPN and CDR2 SVGIG (reference sequence). This CDR3 has 14 amino acids. Trimming shortened V by 4 bases and J by 7 bases, and 16 bases separated the two germline ends. This sample also belongs to another study, concerning human thymus T cells. That work adds: It was healthy Finnish infants having corrective surgery for congenital heart defects who were the donors.

Material for sequencing was thymocytes. This chain uses TRBV30 with TRBJ1-4; D is uncertain. The TCR originated in a boy younger than two with a congenital heart defect. CDR3 bases: TGTGCCTGGAAATCTCGGGGTGATAGTGAAAAACTGTTTTTT. This sequence encodes CAWKSRGDSEKLFF.